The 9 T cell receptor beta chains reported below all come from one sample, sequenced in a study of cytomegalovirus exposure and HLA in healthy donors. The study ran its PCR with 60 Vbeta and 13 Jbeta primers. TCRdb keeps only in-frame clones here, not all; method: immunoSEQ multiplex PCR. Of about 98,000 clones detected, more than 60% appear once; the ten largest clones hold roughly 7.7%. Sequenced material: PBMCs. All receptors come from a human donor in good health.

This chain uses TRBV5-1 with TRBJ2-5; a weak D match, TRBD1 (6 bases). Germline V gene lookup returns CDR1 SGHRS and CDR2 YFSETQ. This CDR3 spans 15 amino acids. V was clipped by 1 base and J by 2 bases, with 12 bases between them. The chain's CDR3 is CASSLIGTPQETQYF. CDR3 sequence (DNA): TGCGCCAGCAGCTTGATAGGGACACCACAAGAGACCCAGTACTTC. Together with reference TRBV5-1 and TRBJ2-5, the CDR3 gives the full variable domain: KAGVTQTPRYLIKTRGQQVTLSCSPISGHRSVSWYQQTPGQGLQFLFEYFSETQRNKGNFPGRFSGRQFSNSRSEMNVSTLELGDSALYLCASSLIGTPQETQYFGPGTRLLVL.

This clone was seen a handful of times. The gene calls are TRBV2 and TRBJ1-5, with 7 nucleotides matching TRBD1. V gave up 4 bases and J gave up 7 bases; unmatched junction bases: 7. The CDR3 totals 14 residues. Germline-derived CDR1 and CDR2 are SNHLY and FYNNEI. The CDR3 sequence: CASSVTGNKQPQHF. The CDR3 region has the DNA TGTGCCAGCAGTGTGACAGGGAATAAGCAGCCCCAGCATTTT.

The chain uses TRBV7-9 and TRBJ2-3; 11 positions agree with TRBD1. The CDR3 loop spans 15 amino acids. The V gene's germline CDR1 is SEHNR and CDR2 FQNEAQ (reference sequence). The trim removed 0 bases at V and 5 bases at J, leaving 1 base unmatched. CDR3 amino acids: CASSLAGTGGDTQYF. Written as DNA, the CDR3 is TGTGCCAGCAGCTTAGCCGGGACAGGGGGAGATACGCAGTATTTT.

The CDR3 spells CASRKPGLAEYNEQFF. The CDR3 nucleotides are TGTGCCAGCAGAAAACCGGGACTAGCGGAATACAATGAGCAGTTCTTC. The J gene is TRBJ2-1, the V gene TRBV7-8; 11 bases fit TRBD2. V shed 6 bases and J 4 bases; nucleotides not matched to a gene: 8. The CDR3 consists of 16 residues. CDR1 is SGHVS, CDR2 FQNEAQ, per germline.

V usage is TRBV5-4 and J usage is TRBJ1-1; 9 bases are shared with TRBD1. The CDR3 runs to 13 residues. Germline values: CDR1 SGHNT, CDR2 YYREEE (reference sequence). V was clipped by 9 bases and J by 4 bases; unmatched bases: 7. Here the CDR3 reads CANLDRGSTEAFF. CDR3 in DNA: TGTGCCAATTTGGACAGGGGATCCACTGAAGCTTTCTTT.

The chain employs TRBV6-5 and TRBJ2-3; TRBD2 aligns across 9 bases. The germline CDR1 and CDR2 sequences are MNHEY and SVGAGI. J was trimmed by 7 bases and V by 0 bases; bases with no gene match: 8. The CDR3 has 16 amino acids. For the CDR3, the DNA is TGTGCCAGCAGTTACTCCCGGCTAGCGGGGTCTTATACGCAGTATTTT. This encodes CASSYSRLAGSYTQYF.

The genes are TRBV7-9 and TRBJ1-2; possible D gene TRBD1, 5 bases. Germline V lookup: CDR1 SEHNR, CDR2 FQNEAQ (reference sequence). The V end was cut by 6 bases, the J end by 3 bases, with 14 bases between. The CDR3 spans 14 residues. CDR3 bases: TGTGCCAGCAGGTCGGGACTGACGGACTATGGCTACACCTTC. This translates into CASRSGLTDYGYTF.

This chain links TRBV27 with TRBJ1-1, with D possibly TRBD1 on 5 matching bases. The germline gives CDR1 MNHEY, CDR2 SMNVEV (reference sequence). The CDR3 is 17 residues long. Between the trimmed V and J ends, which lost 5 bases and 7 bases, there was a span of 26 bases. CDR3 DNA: TGTGCCAGCAGTCCCCGGGCAGGGAAGGGCCTATACCTTGAAGCTTTCTTT. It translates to CASSPRAGKGLYLEAFF.

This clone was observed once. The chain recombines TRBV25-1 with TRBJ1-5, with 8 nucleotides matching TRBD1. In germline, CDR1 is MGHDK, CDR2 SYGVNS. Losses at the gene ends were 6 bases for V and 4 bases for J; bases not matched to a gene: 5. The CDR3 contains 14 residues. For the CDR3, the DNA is TGTGCCAGCAGAGAGACAGGGGCAAATCAGCCCCAGCATTTT. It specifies CASRETGANQPQHF.